This passage covers 7 T cell receptor beta chains from one sample sequenced in a study of blood T cell repertoires in COVID-19. Sequencing was performed with immunoSEQ multiplex PCR; in TCRdb, only in-frame clones are kept and a portion is missing. This sample has around 270,000 clones, with about 89% found just once. The source material was peripheral blood. The receptors stem from a man aged 35 to 55 with acute or convalescent COVID-19.

The rearrangement joins TRBV5-4 to TRBJ1-6; 7 positions match TRBD1. The CDR3 extends over 18 amino acids. The V gene's germline CDR1 is SGHNT and CDR2 YYREEE (reference sequence). Trimming removed 0 bases from V and 0 bases from J; junction bases left unmatched: 6. The CDR3 DNA reads as TGTGCCAGCAGCTTGGACGGGGGACAGCGCTCCTATAATTCACCCCTCCACTTT. Protein: CASSLDGGQRSYNSPLHF.

The rearrangement joins TRBV5-6 to TRBJ1-5; possible D gene TRBD1, 5 bases. Germline values: CDR1 SGHDT, CDR2 YYEEEE. This CDR3 comprises 15 residues. V gave up 2 bases and J gave up 0 bases, with 9 bases separating them. The CDR3 protein is CASSFNRYSNQPQHF. CDR3 bases: TGTGCCAGCAGCTTTAACAGGTATAGCAATCAGCCCCAGCATTTT.

The genes are TRBV7-9 and TRBJ1-2; 11 nucleotides align to TRBD1. Germline V gives CDR1 SEHNR, CDR2 FQNEAQ (reference sequence). This CDR3 has 13 amino acids. V gave up 5 bases and J gave up 8 bases; unmatched junction bases: 4. In DNA form, the CDR3 reads TGTGCCAGCAGCCACCGGGACAGGGGGGGCTACACCTTC. Translating it yields CASSHRDRGGYTF.

The chain combines TRBV19 with TRBJ1-1; D gene ambiguous. V dropped 10 bases and J dropped 4 bases, with 22 bases sitting between them. Per germline, CDR1 LNHDA and CDR2 SQIVND (reference sequence). This CDR3 is 15 amino acids long. CDR3 loop: CATYSRTYGSTEAFF. The CDR3 DNA is TGTGCCACCTACAGCCGAACCTACGGGAGCACTGAAGCTTTCTTT.

The CDR3 sequence: CASSVLSGTTYEQYF. The DNA of the CDR3 is TGCGCCAGCAGCGTACTGTCCGGGACAACTTACGAGCAGTACTTC. The J gene is TRBJ2-7, the V gene TRBV5-1; possibly TRBD1 for D (6 bases). CDR3 length: 15 amino acids. CDR1 and CDR2 (germline): SGHRS, YFSETQ. V was clipped by 4 bases and J by 4 bases, with 18 bases between them.

This chain links TRBV4-1 with TRBJ1-6; TRBD1 is a possible D gene (5 bases). This CDR3 is 15 amino acids long. CDR1 is MGHRA and CDR2 is YSYEKL in the germline V gene. The V and J ends lost 0 bases and 8 bases respectively, with 11 bases between them. The CDR3 DNA is TGCGCCAGCAGCCAAGATGGGGGAGGGGATTCACCCCTCCACTTT. Translated, it gives CASSQDGGGDSPLHF.

This clone came up once. The chain recombines TRBV19 with TRBJ2-7; D unclear. V gave up 0 bases and J gave up 4 bases, with 7 bases separating them. CDR3 length: 13 residues. Germline V CDR1 and CDR2: LNHDA, SQIVND (reference sequence). CDR3 DNA: TGTGCCAGTAGTATAGAGTCCAATTACGAGCAGTACTTC. Encoded protein: CASSIESNYEQYF.